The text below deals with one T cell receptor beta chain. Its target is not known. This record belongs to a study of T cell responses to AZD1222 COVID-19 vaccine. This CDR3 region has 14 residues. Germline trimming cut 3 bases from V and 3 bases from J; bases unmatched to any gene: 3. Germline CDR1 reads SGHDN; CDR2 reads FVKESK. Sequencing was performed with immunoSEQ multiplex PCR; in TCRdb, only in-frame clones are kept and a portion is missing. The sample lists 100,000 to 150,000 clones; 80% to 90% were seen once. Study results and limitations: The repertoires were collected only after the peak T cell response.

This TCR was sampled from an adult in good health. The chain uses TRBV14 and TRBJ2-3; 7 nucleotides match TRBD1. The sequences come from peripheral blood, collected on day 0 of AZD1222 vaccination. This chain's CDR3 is CASSQTGFTDTQYF. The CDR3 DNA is TGTGCCAGCAGCCAGACAGGGTTTACAGATACGCAGTATTTT.